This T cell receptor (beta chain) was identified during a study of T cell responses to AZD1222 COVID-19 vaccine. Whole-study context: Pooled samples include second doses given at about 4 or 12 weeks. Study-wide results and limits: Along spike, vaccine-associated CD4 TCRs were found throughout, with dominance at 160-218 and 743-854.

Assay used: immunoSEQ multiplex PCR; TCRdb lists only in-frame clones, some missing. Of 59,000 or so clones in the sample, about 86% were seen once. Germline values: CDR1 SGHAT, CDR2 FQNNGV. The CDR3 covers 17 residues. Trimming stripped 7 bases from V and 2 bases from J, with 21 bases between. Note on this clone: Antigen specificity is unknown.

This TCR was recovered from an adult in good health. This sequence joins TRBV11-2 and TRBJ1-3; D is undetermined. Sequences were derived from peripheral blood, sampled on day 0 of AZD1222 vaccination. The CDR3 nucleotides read TGTGCCAGCAACCCGGCTATGAAGGAGGCTGCTGGAAACACCATATATTTT. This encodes CASNPAMKEAAGNTIYF.